This T cell receptor (beta chain) was observed in a study of T cells after yellow fever vaccination. For the study at large: Preparation used SMART-Seq v4 Ultra Low Input for the low-cell-number fractions.

Study-wide results and caveats: Subsequent booster samples again held most clones from primary vaccination (96% CD4, approximately 86% CD8). The appearance of a small share of clonotypes in both CD4 and CD8 compartments was observed.

Of note for this clonotype: Its antigen remains unknown.

Generation of TCR cDNA used 5'RACE template switching (which added a universal primer site and UMIs). TCRdb re-called the 5' RACE reads with MiXCR, one entry per CDR3 protein. The sample carries a few hundred thousand distinct CDR3 sequences, 7% to 9% recorded once. The clonotype originates from a man younger than 35 who received the YFV17D yellow fever vaccine. The material sequenced was PBMCs, taken roughly seven weeks after the first yellow fever vaccination.

The CDR3 here is CAISETGQPQHF. The CDR3, as DNA: TGTGCCATCAGTGAGACAGGCCAGCCCCAGCATTTT. This chain uses TRBV10-3 with TRBJ1-5; possibly TRBD1 for D (5 bases). The ends were cut back, 2 bases at V and 7 bases at J, with 6 bases in the middle. The CDR3 has 12 amino acids. Germline V gene data show CDR1 as ENHRY and CDR2 as SYGVKD.